These T cell receptor beta chains were read from a single sample in a study of T-cell memory formation after mild COVID-19. TCRdb called the 5' RACE reads again in MiXCR, with one record for every CDR3 protein. The sample holds under 50,000 distinct CDR3 sequences, 25% to 35% seen once. The specimen was PBMCs or a T cell subset sorted from them (not recorded which). The receptors stem from a young man who had mild COVID-19 (a few samples of this study predate the infection). Cell type and time point are not known. CDR3s include the opening cysteine and the closing phenylalanine or tryptophan. A D gene is named only where the DNA matches it firmly. Size values are once, few and many counts, or a class for expanded clones, and some rows have none.

TRBJ2-1	-	TRBV12-3/TRBV12-4	14	-	CASSFGSSYNEQFF	TGTGCCAGCAGTTTCGGAAGCTCCTACAATGAGCAGTTCTTC
TRBJ1-2	-	TRBV11-2	15	-	CASSLGGTTIRSYTF	TGTGCCAGCAGCTTAGGCGGGACAACAATCCGAAGCTACACCTTC
TRBJ2-2	TRBD1	TRBV7-6	13	many	CASSLGPGQGLFF	TGTGCCAGCAGCTTAGGACCGGGACAGGGGCTGTTTTTT
TRBJ2-1	-	TRBV7-3	12	-	CASSLGRAEQFF	TGTGCCAGCAGCTTAGGCCGGGCCGAGCAGTTCTTC
TRBJ1-4	-	TRBV3-1	15	-	CASSQEVHAGEKLFF	TGTGCCAGCAGCCAAGAGGTGCATGCAGGGGAAAAACTGTTTTTT
TRBJ2-3	-	TRBV4-1	13	-	CASSQDRGDTQYF	TGCGCCAGCAGCCAAGATCGGGGGGATACGCAGTATTTT
TRBJ1-6	-	TRBV19	14	-	CASSFQLIYSPLHF	TGTGCCAGTAGTTTCCAGCTTATCTATTCACCCCTCCACTTT
TRBJ1-2	-	TRBV4-3	14	few	CASSQGKSFYGYTF	TGCGCCAGCAGCCAAGGGAAGAGTTTCTATGGCTACACCTTC
TRBJ2-1	-	TRBV5-1	14	few	CASSRIDGYNEQFF	TGCGCCAGCAGCCGAATCGACGGGTACAATGAGCAGTTCTTC
TRBJ1-5	-	TRBV2	16	-	CASRVRPASENQPQHF	TGTGCCAGCAGGGTCAGGCCCGCATCGGAAAATCAGCCCCAGCATTTT
TRBJ2-2	TRBD1	TRBV7-3	14	-	CASSPTGDTGELFF	TGTGCCAGCAGCCCGACAGGGGACACCGGGGAGCTGTTTTTT
TRBJ1-2	-	TRBV6-2/TRBV6-3	12	-	CASSSDLQTCTF	TGTGCCAGCAGTTCGGACCTTCAAACCTGCACCTTC
TRBJ2-2	-	TRBV6-2/TRBV6-3	17	few	CASSSPDTQQKTGELFF	TGTGCCAGCAGTTCGCCCGATACCCAACAAAAGACCGGGGAGCTGTTTTTT
TRBJ2-4	-	TRBV11-2	15	few	CASSLADRPQDIQYF	TGTGCCAGCAGCTTAGCGGACAGACCTCAGGACATTCAGTACTTC
TRBJ2-7	-	TRBV20-1	14	-	CSARAQGIRYEQYF	TGCAGTGCTAGAGCCCAGGGGATTCGATACGAGCAGTACTTC
TRBJ2-1	-	TRBV9	14	-	CASSVDLGNNEQFF	TGTGCCAGCAGCGTAGATCTTGGAAACAATGAGCAGTTCTTC
TRBJ2-3	-	TRBV5-1	15	-	CASRTGSRSTDTQYF	TGCGCCAGCAGAACAGGGTCGCGGAGCACAGATACGCAGTATTTT
TRBJ2-3	TRBD2	TRBV12-3/TRBV12-4	17	-	CASRGTSGGPSTDTQYF	TGTGCCAGCAGAGGAACTAGCGGGGGGCCCAGCACAGATACGCAGTATTTT
TRBJ2-1	-	TRBV21-1	14	many	CASSKGKRRDEQFF	TGTGCCAGCAGCAAAGGGAAGAGGAGGGATGAGCAGTTCTTC
TRBJ2-5	-	TRBV4-1	17	-	CASSQVGGGLAQETQYF	TGCGCCAGCAGCCAAGTAGGGGGCGGACTAGCACAAGAGACCCAGTACTTC
TRBJ2-7	-	TRBV12-3/TRBV12-4	13	-	CASSLTNSYEQYF	TGTGCCAGCAGCCTCACTAATTCGTACGAGCAGTACTTC
TRBJ2-3	TRBD2	TRBV7-9	17	many	CASSFTRLAGSTDTQYF	TGTGCCAGCAGCTTCACCCGACTAGCGGGAAGCACAGATACGCAGTATTTT
TRBJ1-5	-	TRBV29-1	14	many	CSVEESGGNQPQHF	TGCAGCGTTGAAGAAAGCGGGGGCAATCAGCCCCAGCATTTT
TRBJ1-5	-	TRBV6-1	18	once	CASSDGAVSLYSNQPQHF	TGTGCCAGCAGTGATGGGGCAGTTTCCCTTTATAGCAATCAGCCCCAGCATTTT
TRBJ2-7	TRBD2	TRBV5-1	14	-	CASSFTSGNGEQYF	TGCGCCAGCAGCTTCACTAGCGGGAATGGAGAGCAGTACTTC
TRBJ1-2	-	TRBV10-3	15	few	CAISVEGKPNYGYTF	TGTGCCATCAGTGTGGAAGGAAAGCCTAACTATGGCTACACCTTC
TRBJ2-1	-	TRBV12-3/TRBV12-4	14	-	CASHGEGKRNEQFF	TGTGCCAGCCACGGGGAAGGGAAACGCAATGAGCAGTTCTTC
TRBJ1-5	TRBD1	TRBV4-1	16	few	CASSPATGGLLQPQHF	TGCGCCAGCAGCCCAGCCACAGGGGGTTTACTTCAGCCCCAGCATTTT
TRBJ2-1	-	TRBV5-1	10	-	CASRGGEQFF	TGCGCCAGCAGGGGGGGTGAGCAGTTCTTC
TRBJ2-2	-	TRBV4-1	16	few	CASSQDLTNGAGELFF	TGCGCCAGCAGCCAAGATCTCACCAACGGCGCCGGGGAGCTGTTTTTT
TRBJ2-5	TRBD2	TRBV11-2	16	few	CASSPGGLAGGETQYF	TGTGCCAGCAGCCCAGGCGGACTAGCGGGGGGAGAGACCCAGTACTTC
TRBJ2-3	TRBD1	TRBV19	15	-	CASRLGTGDTDTQYF	TGTGCCAGTAGGCTAGGGACAGGGGACACTGATACGCAGTATTTT
TRBJ2-7	-	TRBV7-8	15	few	CASSLGTTTSYEQYF	TGTGCCAGCAGCTTAGGGACTACTACATCCTACGAGCAGTACTTC
TRBJ2-3	-	TRBV7-8	13	many	CASSSGGTDTQYF	TGTGCCAGCAGCTCCGGAGGCACAGATACGCAGTATTTT
TRBJ2-2	-	TRBV29-1	12	-	CSVDGNTGELFF	TGCAGCGTTGACGGAAACACCGGGGAGCTGTTTTTT
TRBJ2-7	-	TRBV29-1	11	few	CSVTDSYEQYF	TGCAGCGTCACAGACTCCTACGAGCAGTACTTC
TRBJ2-5	-	TRBV6-2/TRBV6-3	14	-	CASSYGRPQETQYF	TGTGCCAGCAGTTACGGTCGGCCTCAAGAGACCCAGTACTTC
TRBJ2-3	-	TRBV4-1	12	once	CASSQDGTIMYF	TGCGCCAGCAGCCAAGATGGGACCATCATGTATTTT
TRBJ1-3	-	TRBV20-1	15	-	CSARDSQPEKPTIYF	TGCAGTGCTAGAGATTCTCAACCCGAGAAACCCACCATATATTTT
TRBJ2-1	-	TRBV27	13	-	CASSASSYNEQFF	TGTGCCAGCAGTGCATCCTCCTACAATGAGCAGTTCTTC
TRBJ1-6	-	TRBV27	15	few	CASRGLESYNSPLHF	TGTGCCAGCAGGGGTTTGGAATCCTATAATTCACCCCTCCACTTT
TRBJ2-2	-	TRBV6-1	15	few	CASSRGHPNTGELFF	TGTGCCAGCAGCCGGGGACACCCGAACACCGGGGAGCTGTTTTTT
TRBJ2-5	TRBD2	TRBV4-2	18	few	CASSQPSGLAGGPKTQYF	TGTGCCAGCAGCCAACCCTCCGGACTAGCGGGGGGGCCTAAGACCCAGTACTTC
TRBJ1-5	TRBD1	TRBV27	15	few	CASSSGTGGKQPQHF	TGTGCCAGCAGTTCCGGGACAGGGGGAAAGCAGCCCCAGCATTTT
TRBJ2-3	TRBD1	TRBV27	15	-	CASRRSGRGPDTQYF	TGTGCCAGCAGACGCTCGGGCAGGGGGCCAGATACGCAGTATTTT
TRBJ1-2	-	TRBV29-1	13	-	CSVEGRRNYGYTF	TGCAGCGTTGAAGGCAGACGTAACTATGGCTACACCTTC
TRBJ2-7	-	TRBV12-3/TRBV12-4	13	-	CASSFQGSYEQYF	TGTGCCAGCAGTTTCCAGGGATCCTACGAGCAGTACTTC